This TCR beta chain appears in the sequencing data of a study of cytomegalovirus exposure and HLA in healthy donors. The CDR3 has 16 residues. Germline CDR1 is SGDLS and CDR2 is YYNGEE. Trimming took 2 bases from V and 1 from J, leaving 16 bases between them. PCR involved 60 Vbeta and 13 Jbeta primers. Some clones are missing from TCRdb's copy, which holds only in-frame ones; the method was immunoSEQ multiplex PCR. The table has about 190,000 clones, 77% seen once. About this clone itself: What it binds is not known.

Study outcomes and limitations: Previous analysis showed most TCR beta V segments were productive about 90% or about 30% of the time.

The sample taken for sequencing was PBMCs. This TCR was sampled from a woman under 40 in good health and CMV-seropositive. The chain links TRBV9 to TRBJ2-7, with D tentatively TRBD2 (6 bases). The CDR3: CASSVGGGAGSYEQYF. Here the CDR3 DNA reads TGTGCCAGCAGCGTCGGAGGAGGGGCGGGGTCCTACGAGCAGTACTTC.